These 11 T cell receptor beta chains were all obtained from the same sample, sequenced in a study of T cell responses to AZD1222 COVID-19 vaccine. TCRdb's table, derived via immunoSEQ multiplex PCR, lists solely in-frame clones and lacks some. The sample holds 150,000 to 200,000 clones, about 90% seen once. The sequenced sample was peripheral blood, obtained on day 0 of MenACWY control vaccination. All receptors derive from an adult in good health.

V usage is TRBV6-5 and J usage is TRBJ1-5; tentative D call: TRBD1 (5 bases). V gave up 4 bases and J gave up 1 base, with 11 bases separating them. The germline CDR1 and CDR2 sequences are MNHEY and SVGAGI. The CDR3 loop spans 15 amino acids. CDR3 sequence (DNA): TGTGCCAGCAGTTCGGACGGGACCAGCAATCAGCCCCAGCATTTT. This translates into CASSSDGTSNQPQHF.

This sequence joins TRBV7-3 and TRBJ1-2, with D perhaps TRBD1 (5 bases). CDR3 length equals 17 residues. With 6 bases removed from V and 1 base from J, the gap between germline ends came to 21 bases. Germline-derived CDR1 and CDR2 are SGHTA and FQGTGA. This chain's CDR3 is CASRPNTLGGVNYGYTF. The DNA for the CDR3 is TGTGCCAGCAGACCGAACACTCTGGGAGGGGTTAACTATGGCTACACCTTC.

This rearrangement joins TRBV3-1 (or the pseudogene TRBV3-2) to TRBJ2-4; 8 nucleotides line up with TRBD2. Germline V lookup: CDR1 LGHDT, CDR2 YNNKEL (reference sequence). The length of the CDR3 is 18 residues. Trimming removed 2 bases from V and 1 base from J; junction bases left unmatched: 10. The CDR3, as DNA: TGTGCCAGCAGCCAAAGACCCGGGGGGGCCGGGGCCAAAAACATTCAGTACTTC. Amino acids: CASSQRPGGAGAKNIQYF.

For this clone: Because the CDR3's place on the DNA is in doubt, the DNA is left out and the CDR3 is given as listed by TCRdb. This chain joins TRBV27 and TRBJ2-7; the table's D call, TRBD1, has no DNA check behind it. The CDR3 is made up of 15 amino acids, end residues included. Germline V gene sequence: CDR1 MNHEY, CDR2 SMNVEV (reference sequence). This CDR3 reads CASSTSSRGTDEQYF.

V usage is TRBV13 and J usage is TRBJ2-2; 13 positions agree with TRBD2. This CDR3 is built from 18 residues. CDR1 is PRHDT and CDR2 is FYEKMQ in the germline V gene (reference sequence). V dropped 4 bases and J dropped 5; count of bases not matched to a gene: 10. CDR3 sequence reads: CASSSGLAGVGKTGELFF. The CDR3 coding sequence is TGTGCCAGCAGCTCCGGACTAGCGGGGGTGGGGAAAACCGGGGAGCTGTTTTTT.

The V call is TRBV19, the J call TRBJ2-7; D gene unclear. From germline, CDR1 is LNHDA and CDR2 SQIVND (reference sequence). There are 13 residues in the CDR3. Trimming removed 3 bases at V and 1 base at J, with 7 bases between. CDR3 amino acids: CASSISGSYEQYF. CDR3 in DNA: TGTGCCAGTAGTATTTCAGGTTCCTACGAGCAGTACTTC.

The rearrangement joins TRBV27 to TRBJ1-2; perhaps TRBD1 as D (5 bases). The CDR3 is made up of 14 amino acids. V was cut by 7 bases and J by 0 bases, with 12 bases left in between. The germline gives CDR1 MNHEY, CDR2 SMNVEV (reference sequence). The CDR3 DNA sequence: TGTGCCAGCACCCCCCAGGGTACTAACTATGGCTACACCTTC. Translated: CASTPQGTNYGYTF.

The chain couples TRBV4-1 to TRBJ1-2; 7 bases agree with TRBD1. This CDR3 region has 14 residues. Looked up from germline, CDR1 is MGHRA and CDR2 is YSYEKL. J lost 2 bases, V lost 2 bases, and 2 bases had no gene match. Here the CDR3 DNA reads TGCGCCAGCAGCCAACCGACAGGGAACTATGGCTACACCTTC. This translates into CASSQPTGNYGYTF.

The chain uses TRBV27 and TRBJ2-7; D possibly uses TRBD1 or TRBD2 (8 bases each). V lost 4 bases and J lost 3, with 22 bases in between. The CDR3 is 17 residues long. Per germline, CDR1 MNHEY and CDR2 SMNVEV (reference sequence). The CDR3 here is CASSSTGVAGIGYEQYF. The DNA of the CDR3 is TGTGCCAGCAGTTCGACAGGGGTAGCGGGAATCGGCTACGAGCAGTACTTC.

The chain couples TRBV10-3 to TRBJ2-7; 7 positions match TRBD2. Germline V lookup: CDR1 ENHRY, CDR2 SYGVKD. Trimming cost V 4 bases and J 0 bases; bases outside gene matches: 21. The CDR3 totals 20 residues. The CDR3 is CAISVGRSGGPSGSSYEQYF. In DNA form, the CDR3 reads TGTGCCATCAGTGTTGGTCGGTCGGGAGGTCCTAGCGGTAGCTCCTACGAGCAGTACTTC.

The rearrangement links TRBV9 to TRBJ1-4; 10 bases fit TRBD1. The CDR3 contains 16 residues. J gave up 1 base and V 3 bases, and 3 bases lay outside the gene matches. Germline CDR1 SGDLS, CDR2 YYNGEE. CDR3 DNA sequence: TGTGCCAGCAGCGCGGGACAGGGGTTAACTAATGAAAAACTGTTTTTT. Encoded protein: CASSAGQGLTNEKLFF.